These 19 T cell receptor beta chains were sequenced from one sample in a study of blood T cell repertoires in COVID-19. Generated by immunoSEQ multiplex PCR, the TCRdb table keeps only in-frame clones and is missing some. The sample includes more than 110,000 clones, roughly four fifths of them seen just once. The sequenced material came from peripheral blood. Receptors originate from a woman older than 75 with acute or convalescent COVID-19.

This clone was observed once. V and J are TRBV18 and TRBJ1-2; D is uncertain. This CDR3 has 14 amino acids. Deletions cut 3 bases from V and 4 bases from J, with 12 bases between. The germline V gene encodes CDR1 KGHSH and CDR2 LQKENI. The CDR3 nucleotides are TGTGCCAGCTCACCGGAGGGTTCCCCCTATGGCTACACCTTC. It translates to CASSPEGSPYGYTF.

The genes are TRBV5-1 and TRBJ1-6; tentatively, D is TRBD1 (5 bases). The germline V gene has CDR1 SGHRS and CDR2 YFSETQ. Trimming left V 4 bases short and J 9 bases short, with 14 bases between. The CDR3 loop spans 14 amino acids. CDR3 bases: TGCGCCAGCAGCGAAGACGGAAGGGGTTCACCCCTCCACTTT. Protein product: CASSEDGRGSPLHF.

This clone has more than one count but fewer than ten. The gene calls are TRBV27 and TRBJ2-1, with a tentative D call TRBD2 (6 bases). CDR1 MNHEY and CDR2 SMNVEV come from the germline V gene (reference sequence). This CDR3 has 14 amino acids. The V end lost 4 bases, the J end lost 9 bases, and 16 bases lay between the germline ends. The CDR3 loop is CASSSVPLAAEQFF. CDR3 nucleotide sequence: TGTGCCAGCAGTTCCGTCCCCTTAGCGGCTGAGCAGTTCTTC.

The chain carries TRBV5-1 and TRBJ2-1; the D gene is possibly TRBD2 (6 bases). Germline loops: CDR1 SGHRS, CDR2 YFSETQ. Deletions cut 5 bases from V and 4 bases from J, with 19 bases between. CDR3 length: 16 residues. The chain's CDR3 is CASSPERGRGYNEQFF. Written as DNA, the CDR3 is TGCGCCAGCAGTCCGGAGAGGGGTCGGGGGTACAATGAGCAGTTCTTC.

This clone was seen only a few times. This chain connects TRBV7-3 to TRBJ2-5; maybe TRBD2 (7 bases). The CDR3 loop spans 14 amino acids. Germline CDR1 is SGHTA and CDR2 is FQGTGA. The V end was cut by 2 bases, the J end by 5 bases, with 12 bases between. This CDR3 is CASSLGRGAETQYF. The CDR3 DNA sequence: TGTGCCAGCAGCTTAGGACGGGGGGCGGAGACCCAGTACTTC.

The rearrangement links TRBV10-3 to TRBJ2-7; no clear D. The CDR3 consists of 13 residues. Between the trimmed V and J ends, which lost 3 bases and 2 bases, there was a span of 8 bases. From germline, CDR1 is ENHRY and CDR2 SYGVKD. The CDR3 DNA follows: TGTGCCATCAGTGAACCCAGCGCCTACGAGCAGTACTTC. It yields the protein CAISEPSAYEQYF.

CDR3 nucleotide sequence: TGCGCCAGCAAAGGGACAGGGGGAAAAGTGGCTTTCTTT. It translates to CASKGTGGKVAFF. This chain links TRBV10-2 with TRBJ1-1; 11 positions match TRBD1. The CDR3 extends over 13 amino acids. J lost 11 bases, V lost 7 bases, and 9 bases had no gene match. Germline lookup yields CDR1 WSHSY and CDR2 SAAADI.

The chain links TRBV3-1 (or the pseudogene TRBV3-2) to TRBJ1-2; TRBD1 is a possible D gene (6 bases). This CDR3 comprises 16 residues. In germline, CDR1 is LGHDT, CDR2 YNNKEL (reference sequence). The V and J ends lost 1 base and 4 bases respectively, with 16 bases between them. CDR3 sequence (DNA): TGTGCCAGCAGCCAAGGGGGGGGCAACTATGGCTATGGCTACACCTTC. It encodes CASSQGGGNYGYGYTF.

The chain uses TRBV7-6 and TRBJ2-1; possibly TRBD2 for D (5 bases). The CDR3 runs 16 residues. The germline V and J ends were trimmed by 1 base and 0 bases, with 10 bases remaining between them. CDR1 SGHVS and CDR2 FNYEAQ come from the germline V gene. This CDR3 is CASSLEAAGSYNEQFF. CDR3 coding DNA: TGTGCCAGCAGCTTAGAGGCGGCGGGCTCCTACAATGAGCAGTTCTTC.

V usage is TRBV24-1 and J usage is TRBJ2-3; a possible D gene is TRBD2 (6 bases). There are 15 residues in the CDR3. Germline V gene data show CDR1 as KGHDR and CDR2 as SFDVKD. V lost 3 bases and J 2 bases, leaving 11 bases between the germline ends. The CDR3 loop reads CATSDPRLVTDTQYF. The CDR3 DNA reads TGTGCCACCAGTGATCCGCGACTAGTCACAGATACGCAGTATTTT.

The chain combines TRBV30 with TRBJ1-5, with D perhaps TRBD1 (5 bases). CDR1 is GTSNPN and CDR2 is SVGIG in the germline V gene (reference sequence). Trimming stripped 1 base from V and 5 bases from J, with 12 bases between. The CDR3 spans 14 residues. The DNA for the CDR3 is TGTGCCTGGAGTGCAGGGATAGGGCATCAGCCCCAGCATTTT. This sequence encodes CAWSAGIGHQPQHF.

The chain is built from TRBV6-4 and TRBJ2-7; D not certain. CDR1 and CDR2 from the germline V gene are MRHNA and SNTAGT. This CDR3 comprises 12 residues. V was trimmed by 5 bases and J by 0 bases, leaving 5 bases between them. The CDR3 DNA is TGTGCCAGCAGTCTCAGCTCCTACGAGCAGTACTTC. It codes for CASSLSSYEQYF.

This sequence joins TRBV5-1 and TRBJ1-2; the match to TRBD1 covers 10 bases. J gave up 6 bases and V 4 bases, and 6 bases lay outside the gene matches. The germline gives CDR1 SGHRS, CDR2 YFSETQ. CDR3 size: 14 residues. The CDR3 DNA reads as TGCGCCAGCAGCGTATCCGGGACAGGGGATGGCTACACCTTC. Translation: CASSVSGTGDGYTF.

The chain links TRBV7-9 to TRBJ1-6; the D is unclear. Germline CDR1 reads SEHNR; CDR2 reads FQNEAQ (reference sequence). V was clipped by 3 bases and J by 9 bases, with 12 bases between them. The CDR3 consists of 14 residues. CDR3 nucleotides: TGTGCCAGCAGCTTTGTCGCCGCGGGTTCACCCCTCCACTTT. Translated, it gives CASSFVAAGSPLHF.

This chain joins TRBV6-5 and TRBJ2-7; 12 bases are shared with TRBD1. The CDR3 loop spans 13 amino acids. Trimming cost V 6 bases and J 9 bases; bases outside gene matches: 6. Germline values: CDR1 MNHEY, CDR2 SVGAGI. The DNA of the CDR3 is TGTGCCAGCAGGGGACAGGGGGCCGGGGTGCAGTACTTC. Its protein is CASRGQGAGVQYF.

V usage is TRBV9 and J usage is TRBJ2-3; 9 nucleotides line up with TRBD2. Germline values: CDR1 SGDLS, CDR2 YYNGEE. Losses at the gene ends were 6 bases for V and 0 bases for J; bases not matched to a gene: 5. The CDR3 has 15 residues. This CDR3 is CASNWRGGSTDTQYF. Here the CDR3 DNA reads TGTGCCAGCAATTGGCGGGGGGGTAGCACAGATACGCAGTATTTT.

The V gene is TRBV23-1, the J gene TRBJ1-1; no firm D call. TRBV23-1 is annotated as an ORF whose role is uncertain. Between the trimmed V and J ends, which lost 1 base and 3 bases, there was a span of 9 bases. This CDR3 is built from 14 residues. CDR3 nucleotides: TGCGCCAGCAGTCAATTGCCGGGGTACACTGAAGCTTTCTTT. Protein product: CASSQLPGYTEAFF.

Points on this clone: This CDR3 is also generated by other DNA sequences in the sample. The chain has TRBV5-4 and TRBJ2-3; D might be TRBD2 (6 bases). Between the trimmed V and J ends, which lost 1 base and 5 bases, there was a span of 11 bases. This CDR3 spans 14 amino acids. Germline-derived CDR1 and CDR2 are SGHNT and YYREEE (reference sequence). The CDR3 nucleotides read TGTGCCAGCAGCTTGACGGGGGTAGGAGATACGCAGTATTTT. It translates to CASSLTGVGDTQYF.

V gene TRBV2 combines with J gene TRBJ2-1; weak D call: TRBD2 (6 bases). V dropped 3 bases and J dropped 1 base, with 10 bases sitting between them. Germline loops: CDR1 SNHLY, CDR2 FYNNEI. The length of the CDR3 is 15 residues. The CDR3 is CASSDWGESYNEQFF. Here the CDR3 DNA reads TGTGCCAGCAGTGATTGGGGGGAGTCCTACAATGAGCAGTTCTTC.